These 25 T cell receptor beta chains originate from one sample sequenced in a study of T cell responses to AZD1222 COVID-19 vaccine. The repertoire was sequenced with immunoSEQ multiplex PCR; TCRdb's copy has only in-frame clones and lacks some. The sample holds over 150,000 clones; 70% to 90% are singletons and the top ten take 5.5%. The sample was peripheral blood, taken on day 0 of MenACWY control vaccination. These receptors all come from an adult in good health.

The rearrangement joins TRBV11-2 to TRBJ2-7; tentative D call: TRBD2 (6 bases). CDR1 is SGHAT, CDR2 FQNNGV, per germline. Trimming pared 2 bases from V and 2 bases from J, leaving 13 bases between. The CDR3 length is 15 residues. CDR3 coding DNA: TGTGCCAGCAGCTTATTCTCCGGACTAACCTACGAGCAGTACTTC. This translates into CASSLFSGLTYEQYF.

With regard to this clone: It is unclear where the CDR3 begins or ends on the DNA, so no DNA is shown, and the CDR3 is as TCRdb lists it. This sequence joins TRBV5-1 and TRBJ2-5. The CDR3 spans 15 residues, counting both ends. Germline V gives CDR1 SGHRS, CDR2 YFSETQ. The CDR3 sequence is CASSLFFGQEGTQYF.

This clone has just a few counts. CDR3 nucleotides: TGTGCCAGCAACTCCGGCCGGGGGGGAACTAATGAAAAACTGTTTTTT. It yields the protein CASNSGRGGTNEKLFF. V and J are TRBV7-9 and TRBJ1-4; D possibly corresponds to TRBD1 (5 bases). Trimming shortened V by 7 bases and J by 1 base, and 16 bases separated the two germline ends. CDR3 size: 16 residues. The germline V gene has CDR1 SEHNR and CDR2 FQNEAQ (reference sequence).

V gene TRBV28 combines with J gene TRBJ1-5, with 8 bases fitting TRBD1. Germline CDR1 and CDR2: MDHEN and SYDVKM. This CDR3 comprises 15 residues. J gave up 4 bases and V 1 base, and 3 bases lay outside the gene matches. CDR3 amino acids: CASSLFWDRNQPQHF. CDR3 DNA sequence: TGTGCCAGCAGTTTATTCTGGGACAGGAATCAGCCCCAGCATTTT.

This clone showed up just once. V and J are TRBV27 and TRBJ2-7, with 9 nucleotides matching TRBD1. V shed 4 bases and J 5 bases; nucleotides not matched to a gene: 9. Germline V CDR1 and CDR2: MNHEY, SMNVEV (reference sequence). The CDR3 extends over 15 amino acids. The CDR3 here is CASSSGTGRGDEQYF. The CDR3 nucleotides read TGTGCCAGCAGTTCAGGGACAGGGAGGGGCGACGAGCAGTACTTC.

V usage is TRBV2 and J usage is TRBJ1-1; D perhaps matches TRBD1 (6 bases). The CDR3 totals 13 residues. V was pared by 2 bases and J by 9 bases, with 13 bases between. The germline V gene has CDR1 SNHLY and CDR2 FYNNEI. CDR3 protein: CASSEQGPTKAFF. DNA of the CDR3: TGTGCCAGCAGTGAACAGGGGCCAACGAAAGCTTTCTTT. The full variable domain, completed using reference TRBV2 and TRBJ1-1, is EPEVTQTPSHQVTQMGQEVILRCVPISNHLYFYWYRQILGQKVEFLVSFYNNEISEKSEIFDDQFSVERPDGSNFTLKIRSTKLEDSAMYFCASSEQGPTKAFFGQGTRLTVV.

This CDR3 is CASSGRGGRQDTQYF. The CDR3 DNA reads as TGTGCCAGCAGCGGACGGGGCGGGAGGCAAGATACGCAGTATTTT. The chain combines TRBV7-9 with TRBJ2-3; 8 nucleotides match TRBD2. V shed 5 bases, J shed 5 bases, and the junction held 9 bases outside the gene matches. The germline V gene encodes CDR1 SEHNR and CDR2 FQNEAQ (reference sequence). CDR3 size: 15 residues.

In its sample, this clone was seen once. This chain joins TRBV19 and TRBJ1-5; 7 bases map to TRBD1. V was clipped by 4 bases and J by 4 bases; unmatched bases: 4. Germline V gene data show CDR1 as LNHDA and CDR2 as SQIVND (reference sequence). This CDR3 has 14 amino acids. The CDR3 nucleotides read TGTGCCAGTAGTACAGGGGGTTTGAATCAGCCCCAGCATTTT. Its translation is CASSTGGLNQPQHF.

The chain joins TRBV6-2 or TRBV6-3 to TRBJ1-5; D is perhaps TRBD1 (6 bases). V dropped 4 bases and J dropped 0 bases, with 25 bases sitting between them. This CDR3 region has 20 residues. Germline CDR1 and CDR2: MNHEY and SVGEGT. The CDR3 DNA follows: TGTGCCAGCAGTTGGCCTGAGGGACACAAGGGGCTTCATAGCAATCAGCCCCAGCATTTT. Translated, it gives CASSWPEGHKGLHSNQPQHF.

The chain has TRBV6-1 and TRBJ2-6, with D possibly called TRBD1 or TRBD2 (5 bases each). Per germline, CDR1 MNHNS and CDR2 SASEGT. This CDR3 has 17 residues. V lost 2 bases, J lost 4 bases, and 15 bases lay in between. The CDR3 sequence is CASSEIQGATGANVLTF. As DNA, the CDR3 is TGTGCCAGCAGTGAAATTCAGGGAGCTACGGGGGCCAACGTCCTGACTTTC.

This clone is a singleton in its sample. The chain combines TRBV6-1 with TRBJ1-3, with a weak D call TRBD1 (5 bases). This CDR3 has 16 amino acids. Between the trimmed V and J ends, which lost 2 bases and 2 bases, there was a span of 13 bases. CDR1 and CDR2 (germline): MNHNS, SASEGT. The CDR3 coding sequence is TGTGCCAGCAGTGAATGGGAAGGGGTCCCTGGAAACACCATATATTTT. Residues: CASSEWEGVPGNTIYF.

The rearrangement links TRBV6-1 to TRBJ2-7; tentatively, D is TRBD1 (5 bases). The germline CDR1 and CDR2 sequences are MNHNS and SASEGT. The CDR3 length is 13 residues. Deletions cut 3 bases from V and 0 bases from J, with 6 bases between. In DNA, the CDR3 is TGTGCCAGCAGTGAGCAGGGCTCCTACGAGCAGTACGTC. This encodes CASSEQGSYEQYV.

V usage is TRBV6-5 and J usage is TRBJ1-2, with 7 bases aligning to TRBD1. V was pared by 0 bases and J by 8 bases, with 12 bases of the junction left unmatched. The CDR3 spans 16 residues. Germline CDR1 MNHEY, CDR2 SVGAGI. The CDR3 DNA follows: TGTGCCAGCAGTTACTCGACAGCGGAAACAGGGGAAGGCTACACCTTC. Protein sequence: CASSYSTAETGEGYTF.

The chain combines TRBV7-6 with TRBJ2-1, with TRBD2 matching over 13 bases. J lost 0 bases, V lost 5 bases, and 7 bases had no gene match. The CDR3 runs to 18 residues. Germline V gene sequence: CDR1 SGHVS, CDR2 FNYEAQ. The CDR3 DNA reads TGTGCCAGCAGCCACTGGACTAGCGGGAGAGGCTCCTACAATGAGCAGTTCTTC. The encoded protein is CASSHWTSGRGSYNEQFF.

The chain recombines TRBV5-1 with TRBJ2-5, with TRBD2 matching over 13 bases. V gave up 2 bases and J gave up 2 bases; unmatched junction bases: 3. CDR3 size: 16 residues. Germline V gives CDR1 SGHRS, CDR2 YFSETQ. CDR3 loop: CASSFGLAGEQETQYF. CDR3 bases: TGCGCCAGCAGCTTCGGACTAGCGGGGGAGCAAGAGACCCAGTACTTC.

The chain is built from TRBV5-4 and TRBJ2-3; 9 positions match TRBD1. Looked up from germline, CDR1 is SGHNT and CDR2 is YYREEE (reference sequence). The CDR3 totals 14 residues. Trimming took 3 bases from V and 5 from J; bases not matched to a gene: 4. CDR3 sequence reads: CASSSRQGGDTQYF. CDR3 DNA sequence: TGTGCCAGCAGCTCTCGACAGGGGGGAGATACGCAGTATTTT.

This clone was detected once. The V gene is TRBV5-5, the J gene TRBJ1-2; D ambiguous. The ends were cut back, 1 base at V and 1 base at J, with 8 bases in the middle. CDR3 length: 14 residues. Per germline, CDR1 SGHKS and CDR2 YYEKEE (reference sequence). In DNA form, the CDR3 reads TGTGCCAGCAGCTTGACACAGCTTAACTATGGCTACACCTTC. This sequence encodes CASSLTQLNYGYTF.

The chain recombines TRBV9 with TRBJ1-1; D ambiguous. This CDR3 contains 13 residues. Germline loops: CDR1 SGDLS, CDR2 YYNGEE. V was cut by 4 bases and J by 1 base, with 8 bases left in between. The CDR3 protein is CASSRSGNTEAFF. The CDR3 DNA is TGTGCCAGCAGCCGATCAGGGAACACTGAAGCTTTCTTT.

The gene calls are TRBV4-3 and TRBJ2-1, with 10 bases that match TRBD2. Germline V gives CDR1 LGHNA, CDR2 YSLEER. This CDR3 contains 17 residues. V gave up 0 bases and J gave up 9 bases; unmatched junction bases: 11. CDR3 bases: TGCGCCAGCAGCCAAGATCTTGGGCTAGCGGGAGTGAGTGAGCAGTTCTTC. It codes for CASSQDLGLAGVSEQFF.

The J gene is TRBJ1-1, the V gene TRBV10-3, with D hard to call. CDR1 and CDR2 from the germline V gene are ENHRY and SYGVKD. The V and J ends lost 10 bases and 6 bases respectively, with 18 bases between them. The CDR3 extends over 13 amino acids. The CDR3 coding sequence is TGTGCCAGCCGGTGGATAATCTCTGCTGAAGCTTTCTTT. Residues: CASRWIISAEAFF.

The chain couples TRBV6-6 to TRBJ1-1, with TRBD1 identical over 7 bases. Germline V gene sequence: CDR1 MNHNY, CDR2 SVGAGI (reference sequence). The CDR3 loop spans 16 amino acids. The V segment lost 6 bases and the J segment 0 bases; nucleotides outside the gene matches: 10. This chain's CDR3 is CASSRWTGAMNTEAFF. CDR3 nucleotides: TGTGCCAGCAGCCGCTGGACAGGCGCCATGAACACTGAAGCTTTCTTT.

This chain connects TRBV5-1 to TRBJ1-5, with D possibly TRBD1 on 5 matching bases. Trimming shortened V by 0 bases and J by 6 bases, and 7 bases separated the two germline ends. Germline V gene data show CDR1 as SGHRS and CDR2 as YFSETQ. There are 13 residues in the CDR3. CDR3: CASSLGGLQPQHF. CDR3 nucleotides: TGCGCCAGCAGCTTGGGGGGCCTTCAGCCCCAGCATTTT.

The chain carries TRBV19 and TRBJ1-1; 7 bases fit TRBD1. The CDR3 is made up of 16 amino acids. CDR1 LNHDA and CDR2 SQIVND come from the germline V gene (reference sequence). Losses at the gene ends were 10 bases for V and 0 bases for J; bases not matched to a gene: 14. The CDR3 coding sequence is TGTGCCACCAGGGGGTCGGGGACCGGGATGAACACTGAAGCTTTCTTT. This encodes CATRGSGTGMNTEAFF.

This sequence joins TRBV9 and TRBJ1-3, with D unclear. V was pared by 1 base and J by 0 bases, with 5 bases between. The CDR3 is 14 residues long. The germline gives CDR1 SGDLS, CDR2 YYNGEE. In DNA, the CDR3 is TGTGCCAGCAGCGTAACAGACTCTGGAAACACCATATATTTT. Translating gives CASSVTDSGNTIYF.

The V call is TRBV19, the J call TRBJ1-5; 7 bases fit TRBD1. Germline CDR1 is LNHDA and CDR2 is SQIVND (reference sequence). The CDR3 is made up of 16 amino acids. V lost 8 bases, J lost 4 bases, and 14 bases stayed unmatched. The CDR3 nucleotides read TGTGCCAGTGGCGACAGGGACCCCGTCCTAAATCAGCCCCAGCATTTT. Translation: CASGDRDPVLNQPQHF.